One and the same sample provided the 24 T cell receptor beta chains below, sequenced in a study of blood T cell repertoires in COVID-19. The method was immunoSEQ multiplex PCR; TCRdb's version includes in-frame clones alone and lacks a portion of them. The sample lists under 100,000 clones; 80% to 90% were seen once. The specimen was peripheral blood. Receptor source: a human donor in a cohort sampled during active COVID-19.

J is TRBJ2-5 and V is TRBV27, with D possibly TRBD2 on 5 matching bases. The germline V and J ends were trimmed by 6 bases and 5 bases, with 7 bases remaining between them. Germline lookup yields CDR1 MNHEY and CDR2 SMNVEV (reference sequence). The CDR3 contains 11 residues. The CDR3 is CASRKRETQYF. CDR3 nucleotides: TGTGCCAGCAGAAAGCGGGAGACCCAGTACTTC.

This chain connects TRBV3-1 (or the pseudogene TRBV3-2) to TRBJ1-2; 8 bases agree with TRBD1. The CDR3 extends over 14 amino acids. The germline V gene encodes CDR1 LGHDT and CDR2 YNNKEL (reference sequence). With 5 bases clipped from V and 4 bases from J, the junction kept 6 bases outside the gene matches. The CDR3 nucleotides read TGTGCCAGCAGCTTTTCACAGGGGGGCTATGGCTACACCTTC. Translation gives CASSFSQGGYGYTF.

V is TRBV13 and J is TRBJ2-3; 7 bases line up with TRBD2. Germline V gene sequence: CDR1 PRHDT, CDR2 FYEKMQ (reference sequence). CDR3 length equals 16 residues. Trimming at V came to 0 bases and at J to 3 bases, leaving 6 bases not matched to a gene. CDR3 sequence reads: CASSLGGRAGTDTQYF. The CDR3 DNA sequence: TGTGCCAGCAGCTTAGGTGGGAGGGCCGGGACAGATACGCAGTATTTT. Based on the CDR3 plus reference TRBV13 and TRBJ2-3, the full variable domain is AAGVIQSPRHLIKEKRETATLKCYPIPRHDTVYWYQQGPGQDPQFLISFYEKMQSDKGSIPDRFSAQQFSDYHSELNMSSLELGDSALYFCASSLGGRAGTDTQYFGPGTRLTVL.

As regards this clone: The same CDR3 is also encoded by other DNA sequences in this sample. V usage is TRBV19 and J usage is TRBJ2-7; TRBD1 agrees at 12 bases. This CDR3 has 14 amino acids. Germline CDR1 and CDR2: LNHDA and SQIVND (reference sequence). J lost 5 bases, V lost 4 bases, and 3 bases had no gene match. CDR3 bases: TGTGCCAGTAGTACGGGACAGGGGGCTAACGAGCAGTACTTC. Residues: CASSTGQGANEQYF.

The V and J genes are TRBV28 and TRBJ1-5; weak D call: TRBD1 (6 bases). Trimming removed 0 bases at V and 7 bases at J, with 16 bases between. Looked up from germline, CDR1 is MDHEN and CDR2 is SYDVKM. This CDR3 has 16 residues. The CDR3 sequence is CASSLWGQGEDQPQHF. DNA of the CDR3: TGTGCCAGCAGTTTATGGGGACAAGGGGAAGACCAGCCCCAGCATTTT.

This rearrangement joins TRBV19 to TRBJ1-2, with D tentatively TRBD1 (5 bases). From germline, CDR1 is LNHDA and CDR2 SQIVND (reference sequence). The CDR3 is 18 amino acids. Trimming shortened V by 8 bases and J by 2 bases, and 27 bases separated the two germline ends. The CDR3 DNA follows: TGTGCCAGTCTCCCCATCCTCCAAGGGGAGGGACGGAACTATGGCTACACCTTC. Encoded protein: CASLPILQGEGRNYGYTF.

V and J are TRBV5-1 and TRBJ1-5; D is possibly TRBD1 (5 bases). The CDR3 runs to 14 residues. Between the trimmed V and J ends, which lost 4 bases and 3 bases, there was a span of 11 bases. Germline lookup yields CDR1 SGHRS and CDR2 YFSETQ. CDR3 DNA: TGCGCCAGCAGCCTGGACACCCCCAATCAGCCCCAGCATTTT. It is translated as CASSLDTPNQPQHF.

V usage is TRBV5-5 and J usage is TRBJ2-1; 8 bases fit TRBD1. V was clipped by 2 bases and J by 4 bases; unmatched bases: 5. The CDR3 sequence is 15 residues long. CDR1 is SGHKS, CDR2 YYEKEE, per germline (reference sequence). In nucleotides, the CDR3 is TGTGCCAGCAGCTTCGCAGGGGGCGCTTACAATGAGCAGTTCTTC. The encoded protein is CASSFAGGAYNEQFF.

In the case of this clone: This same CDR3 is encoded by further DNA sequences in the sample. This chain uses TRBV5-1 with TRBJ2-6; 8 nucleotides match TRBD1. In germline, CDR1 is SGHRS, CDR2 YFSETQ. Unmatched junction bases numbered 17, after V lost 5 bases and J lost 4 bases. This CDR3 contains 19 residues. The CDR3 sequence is CASSLLGGTGSSGANVLTF. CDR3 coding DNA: TGCGCCAGCAGTCTCCTTGGGGGGACAGGTAGCTCCGGGGCCAACGTCCTGACTTTC.

The CDR3 is CASSRTGGTEAFF. DNA for the CDR3: TGTGCCAGCAGCCGAACAGGGGGAACTGAAGCTTTCTTT. This chain links TRBV6-6 with TRBJ1-1, with 8 positions matching TRBD1. Germline V gives CDR1 MNHNY, CDR2 SVGAGI (reference sequence). This CDR3 is built from 13 residues. V trimming: 6 bases; J trimming: 5 bases; junction bases outside the gene matches: 5.

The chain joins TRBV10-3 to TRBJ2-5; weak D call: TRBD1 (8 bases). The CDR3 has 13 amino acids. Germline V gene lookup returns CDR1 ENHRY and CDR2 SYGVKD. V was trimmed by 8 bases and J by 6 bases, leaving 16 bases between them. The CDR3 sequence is CAISGQGGKTQYF. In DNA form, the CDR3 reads TGTGCCATCTCCGGACAGGGAGGGAAGACCCAGTACTTC.

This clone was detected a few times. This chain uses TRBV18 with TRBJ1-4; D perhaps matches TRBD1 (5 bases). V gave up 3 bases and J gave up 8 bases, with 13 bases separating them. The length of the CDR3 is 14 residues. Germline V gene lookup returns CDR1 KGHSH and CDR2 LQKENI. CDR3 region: CASSPQGQGEKLFF. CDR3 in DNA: TGTGCCAGCTCACCTCAAGGGCAGGGCGAAAAACTGTTTTTT.

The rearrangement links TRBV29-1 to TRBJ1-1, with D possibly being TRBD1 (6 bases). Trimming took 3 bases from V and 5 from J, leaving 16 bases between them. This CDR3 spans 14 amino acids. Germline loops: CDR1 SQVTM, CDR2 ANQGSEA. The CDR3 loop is CSVDPHGGRTEAFF. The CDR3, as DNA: TGCAGCGTTGATCCTCACGGGGGGCGGACTGAAGCTTTCTTT. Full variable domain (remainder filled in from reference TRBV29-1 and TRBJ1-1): SAVISQKPSRDICQRGTSLTIQCQVDSQVTMMFWYRQQPGQSLTLIATANQGSEATYESGFVIDKFPISRPNLTFSTLTVSNMSPEDSSIYLCSVDPHGGRTEAFFGQGTRLTVV.

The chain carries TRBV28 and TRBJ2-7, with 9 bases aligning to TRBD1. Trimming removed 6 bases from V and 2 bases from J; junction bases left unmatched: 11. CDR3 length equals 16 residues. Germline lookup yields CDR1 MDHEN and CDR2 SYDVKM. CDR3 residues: CASRPPPGQGAYEQYF. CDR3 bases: TGTGCCAGCAGACCACCTCCGGGACAGGGAGCCTACGAGCAGTACTTC.

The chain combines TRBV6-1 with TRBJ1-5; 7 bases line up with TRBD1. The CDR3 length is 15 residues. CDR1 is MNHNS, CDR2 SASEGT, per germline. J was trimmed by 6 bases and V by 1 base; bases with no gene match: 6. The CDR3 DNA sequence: TGTGCCAGCAGTGAAGGGGACAGAGTAATTCAGCCCCAGCATTTT. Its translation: CASSEGDRVIQPQHF.

The CDR3 loop is CASSTPGQGRYEQYF. CDR3 nucleotide sequence: TGTGCCAGCAGTACCCCGGGACAGGGACGCTACGAGCAGTACTTC. This rearrangement joins TRBV27 to TRBJ2-7; 9 bases are a match to TRBD1. From germline, CDR1 is MNHEY and CDR2 SMNVEV (reference sequence). CDR3 size: 15 residues. J lost 3 bases, V lost 5 bases, and 8 bases had no gene match.

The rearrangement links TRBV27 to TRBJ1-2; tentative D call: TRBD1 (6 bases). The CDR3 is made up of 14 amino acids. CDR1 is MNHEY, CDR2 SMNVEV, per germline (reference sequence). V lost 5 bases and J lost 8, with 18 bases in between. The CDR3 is CASSLNKGVNGYTF. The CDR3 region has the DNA TGTGCCAGCAGTCTAAACAAGGGGGTCAACGGCTACACCTTC.

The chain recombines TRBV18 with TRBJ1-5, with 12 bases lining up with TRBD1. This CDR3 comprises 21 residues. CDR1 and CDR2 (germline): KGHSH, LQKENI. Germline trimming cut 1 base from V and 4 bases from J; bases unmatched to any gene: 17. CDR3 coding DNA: TGTGCCAGCTCACCACTGCCTCCGGGACAGGGGGCTACTGGCGGGAATCAGCCCCAGCATTTT. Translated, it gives CASSPLPPGQGATGGNQPQHF.

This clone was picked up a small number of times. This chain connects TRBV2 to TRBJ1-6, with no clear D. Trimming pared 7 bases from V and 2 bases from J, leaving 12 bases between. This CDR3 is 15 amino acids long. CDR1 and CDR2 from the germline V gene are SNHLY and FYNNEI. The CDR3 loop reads CASKLSTAYNSPLHF. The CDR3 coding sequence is TGTGCCAGCAAATTAAGCACAGCCTATAATTCACCCCTCCACTTT.

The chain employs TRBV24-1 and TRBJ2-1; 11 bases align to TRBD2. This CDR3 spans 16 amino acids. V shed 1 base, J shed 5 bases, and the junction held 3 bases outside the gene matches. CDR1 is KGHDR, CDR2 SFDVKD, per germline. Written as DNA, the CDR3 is TGTGCCACCAGTGATTTCGGTAGCGGGAGGGACAATGAGCAGTTCTTC. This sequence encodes CATSDFGSGRDNEQFF.

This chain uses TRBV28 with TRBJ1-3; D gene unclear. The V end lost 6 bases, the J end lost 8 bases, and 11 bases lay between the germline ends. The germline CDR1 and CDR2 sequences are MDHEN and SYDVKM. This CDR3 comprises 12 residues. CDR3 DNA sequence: TGTGCCAGCAGCTCGATAAGCGACACCATATATTTT. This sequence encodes CASSSISDTIYF.

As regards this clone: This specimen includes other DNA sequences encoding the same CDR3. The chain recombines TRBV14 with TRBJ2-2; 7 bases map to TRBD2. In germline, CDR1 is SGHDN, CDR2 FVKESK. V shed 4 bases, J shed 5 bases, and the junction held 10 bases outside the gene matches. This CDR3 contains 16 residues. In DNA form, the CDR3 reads TGTGCCAGCAGCCCAAGGCTGGGGGGGAGTACCGGGGAGCTGTTTTTT. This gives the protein CASSPRLGGSTGELFF.

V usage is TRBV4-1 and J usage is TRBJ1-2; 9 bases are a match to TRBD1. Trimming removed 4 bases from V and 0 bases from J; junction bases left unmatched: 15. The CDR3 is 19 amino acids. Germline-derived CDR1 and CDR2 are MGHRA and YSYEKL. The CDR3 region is CASSPSSLPRTGANYGYTF. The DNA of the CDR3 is TGCGCCAGCAGCCCCTCCTCCCTCCCGCGGACAGGGGCTAACTATGGCTACACCTTC.

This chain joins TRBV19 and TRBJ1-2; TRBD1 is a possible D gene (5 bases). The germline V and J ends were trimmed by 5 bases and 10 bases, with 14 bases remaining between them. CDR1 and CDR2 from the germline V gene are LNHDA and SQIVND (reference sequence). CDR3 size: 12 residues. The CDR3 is CASSFGGGFYTF. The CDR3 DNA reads TGTGCCAGTAGTTTTGGGGGAGGATTCTACACCTTC.